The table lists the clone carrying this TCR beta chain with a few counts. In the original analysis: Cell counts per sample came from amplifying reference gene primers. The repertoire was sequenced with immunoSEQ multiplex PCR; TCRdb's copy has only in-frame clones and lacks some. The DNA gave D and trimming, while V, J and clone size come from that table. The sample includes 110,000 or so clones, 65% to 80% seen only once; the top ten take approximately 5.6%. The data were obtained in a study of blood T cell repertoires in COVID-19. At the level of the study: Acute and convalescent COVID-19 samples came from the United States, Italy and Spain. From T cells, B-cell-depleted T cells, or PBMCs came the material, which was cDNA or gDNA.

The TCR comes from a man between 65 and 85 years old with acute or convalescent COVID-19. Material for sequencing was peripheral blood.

The CDR3 protein is CASSQRTGSAVYGYTF. CDR3 bases: TGTGCCAGCAGCCAACGAACAGGGAGTGCAGTGTATGGCTACACCTTC. The gene calls are TRBV14 and TRBJ1-2, with D possibly being TRBD1 (6 bases). V lost 2 bases, J lost 5 bases, and 18 bases lay in between. Germline V gene sequence: CDR1 SGHDN, CDR2 FVKESK. This CDR3 region has 16 residues.